A single sample is the source of the 9 T cell receptor beta chains below, sequenced in a study of tumor-infiltrating lymphocytes in primary liver carcinoma. Between about 19 and 34 mg of unsorted bulk tissue served as the source from which RNA and DNA were co-extracted. Researchers generated TCR beta cDNA from approximately 520 ng of total RNA, relying on a constant-region primer. Libraries covering TCR beta were generated through three nested multiplex PCR rounds (using a slightly modified ARM-PCR). The first two PCR rounds used TRBV1-TRBV30 forward primers with a C-beta reverse primer, roughly 10 cycles each. TCRdb independently ran MiXCR on the multiplex PCR reads; one entry per CDR3 protein. This sample has some 120,000 distinct CDR3 sequences, with around 64% found just once. Source material: liver tumor tissue from sampling region 3. Indicated subset: tumor region T3, left-lateral pole. The receptors shown here come from a woman between 55 and 75 years old with primary liver carcinoma and hepatitis B virus infection.

This clonotype was seen once. The junction shows a germline mismatch at one end, possibly a read error. DNA for the CDR3: TGTGCCAGCAGCTTAGGTGGTTGGGACAGGGGCCAAGAGACCCGGTACTTC. Translation: CASSLGGWDRGQETRYF. The genes are TRBV7-9 and TRBJ2-5; 10 bases are shared with TRBD1. The CDR3 spans 17 residues. The germline gives CDR1 SEHNR, CDR2 FQNEAQ (reference sequence).

This clonotype was observed once. The junction and the germline gene differ at one end; a read error may be behind it. This chain connects TRBV11-2 to TRBJ1-4, with no clear D. The CDR3 extends over 14 amino acids. CDR1 SGHAT and CDR2 FQNNGV come from the germline V gene. CDR3 residues: CTRSLAGLGEKLFF. Written as DNA, the CDR3 is TGTACCAGGAGCTTAGCAGGCTTAGGAGAAAAACTGTTTTTT.

As for this clonotype: The junction does not match germline at one end; this may be a read error. The rearrangement joins TRBV13 to TRBJ2-7, with no clear D. The CDR3 has 13 residues. CDR1 is PRHDT, CDR2 FYEKMQ, per germline (reference sequence). The CDR3 spells CTSSLGSFSEQYF. The CDR3 nucleotides are TGTACCAGCAGCTTAGGCTCCTTTAGCGAGCAGTACTTC.

On this clonotype: The junction and the germline gene differ at one end; a read error may be behind it. The chain links TRBV6-5 to TRBJ2-3; tentatively, D is TRBD1 (6 bases). The CDR3 runs to 16 residues. CDR1 and CDR2 (germline): MNHEY, SVGAGI. CDR3 residues: CASRSWGHGRTNTQYF. The CDR3 nucleotides are TGTGCCAGCAGATCCTGGGGGCATGGTCGCACAAATACACAGTATTTT.

Comments on this clonotype: This CDR3 fails to terminate in the conserved phenylalanine or tryptophan, so it likely reflects a read error. The chain is built from TRBV29-1 and TRBJ1-5; D not certain. Germline CDR1 is SQVTM and CDR2 is ANQGSEA. The CDR3 has 13 residues. Here the CDR3 reads CSVECVSRQPQHS. CDR3 sequence (DNA): TGTAGCGTTGAGTGTGTCTCCCGCCAGCCCCAGCATTCT.

A note on this clonotype: One junction end does not reproduce the germline sequence, and a read error may be involved. The J gene is TRBJ1-2, the V gene TRBV11-2, with D perhaps matching TRBD1 (6 bases). Germline V gene data show CDR1 as SGHAT and CDR2 as FQNNGV. The CDR3 runs 16 residues. DNA for the CDR3: TGTAGCAGCAGCCTCGGGACACCGGAGGGGTTCTATGACTACACCTTC. It yields the protein CSSSLGTPEGFYDYTF.

This clonotype turned up a few times. The gene calls are TRBV5-1 and TRBJ2-5; 8 bases map to TRBD1. The CDR3 is 14 residues long. CDR1 and CDR2 (germline): SGHRS, YFSETQ. The J segment lost 0 bases and the V segment lost 4 bases, leaving 2 bases of the junction unmatched. CDR3 residues: CASSPGGHQETQYF. Here the CDR3 DNA reads TGCGCCAGCAGCCCAGGGGGCCACCAAGAGACCCAGTACTTC.

With regard to this clonotype: Without the conserved terminal phenylalanine or tryptophan, this CDR3 likely stems from a read error. The chain joins TRBV6-1 to TRBJ2-1; 9 bases fit TRBD2. Trimming removed 4 bases from V and 6 bases from J; junction bases left unmatched: 13. The germline gives CDR1 MNHNS, CDR2 SASEGT. The CDR3 sequence is 17 residues long. This CDR3 reads CASSGIGAGGPLNEQFL. The CDR3 DNA reads as TGTGCCAGCAGTGGTATAGGGGCGGGAGGGCCTCTCAATGAGCAGTTCCTC.

Concerning this clonotype itself: A read error is possible here, since a much larger clone lies one base away. V is TRBV5-4 and J is TRBJ1-1, with 9 bases fitting TRBD1. This CDR3 comprises 14 residues. CDR1 and CDR2 (germline): SGHNT, YYREEE (reference sequence). CDR3 coding DNA: TGTGCCAGCAGCCCGACAGGGGGGAACATTGAAGCTTTCTTT. This translates into CASSPTGGNIEAFF.